Below are 17 T cell receptor beta chains sequenced from a single sample in a study of regulatory T cells in long-lasting Graves disease. The sample's time point: persistent/refractory GD, antithyroid drugs over 5 years with positive TRAb. PBMCs were the source of the RNA used for TCR sequencing. Arm-PCR of CDR3 regions with iRepertoire HTBI primers generated TCR beta libraries. TCRdb re-analysed the multiplex PCR reads in MiXCR, keeping a single row per CDR3 protein. The sample shows about half a million distinct CDR3 sequences, around a fifth of them seen only once. The specimen was peripheral blood mononuclear cells (PBMCs), collected when the disease was refractory, from a patient treated with antithyroid drugs. The receptors stem from a female donor with Graves disease.

V is TRBV19 and J is TRBJ1-5; D call uncertain. Germline values: CDR1 LNHDA, CDR2 SQIVND (reference sequence). Trimming removed 6 bases from V and 7 bases from J, with 16 bases in between. The CDR3 extends over 14 amino acids. The CDR3: CASREPLFAQPQHF. The CDR3, as DNA: TGTGCCAGTAGGGAACCATTGTTCGCCCAGCCCCAGCATTTT.

This clonotype was found many times. The gene calls are TRBV27 and TRBJ1-1, with unresolved D. The CDR3 covers 14 residues. CDR1 and CDR2 from the germline V gene are MNHEY and SMNVEV (reference sequence). Trimming pared 6 bases from V and 4 bases from J, leaving 15 bases between. CDR3 residues: CASSPRGVRTEAFF. The CDR3, as DNA: TGTGCCAGCAGCCCACGTGGTGTCCGCACTGAAGCTTTCTTT.

As regards this clonotype: Just one base apart from a much larger clone, this may be a read error. The rearrangement joins TRBV27 to TRBJ1-1; no firm D call. The CDR3 consists of 13 residues. Germline CDR1 MNHEY, CDR2 SMNVEV (reference sequence). V shed 2 bases and J shed 4 bases, with 8 bases lying between them. Here the CDR3 reads CASSLIMSTEAFF. The CDR3 DNA reads as TGTGCCAGCAGTTTAATAATGAGCACTGAAGCTTTCTTT.

This clonotype was seen only a few times. The chain carries TRBV12-3 or TRBV12-4 and TRBJ2-7; D is unclear. This CDR3 is 14 amino acids long. Trimming cost V 3 bases and J 3 bases, with 12 bases left between them. CDR3 amino acids: CASSFYGQYYEQYF. DNA of the CDR3: TGTGCCAGCAGTTTTTACGGCCAATACTACGAGCAGTACTTC.

This clonotype was seen at least ten times. V usage is TRBV12-3 or TRBV12-4 and J usage is TRBJ2-7; D possibly matches TRBD1 or TRBD2 (5 bases each). The CDR3 loop spans 14 amino acids. V lost 2 bases to trimming and J lost 7 bases, with 15 bases between them. CDR3 sequence reads: CASSLIGGRSEQYF. For the CDR3, the DNA is TGTGCCAGCAGTTTAATTGGGGGAAGAAGTGAGCAGTACTTC.

Regarding this clonotype: This may arise from a read error, as a much more abundant clone is one base away. The chain combines TRBV28 with TRBJ1-5; 8 bases are a match to TRBD1. V gave up 6 bases and J gave up 6 bases; unmatched junction bases: 7. Germline V lookup: CDR1 MDHEN, CDR2 SYDVKM. This CDR3 region has 14 residues. CDR3 DNA sequence: TGTGCCAGCAGCCAGGACAGGGTGGGTCAGCCCCAGCATTTT. Amino acid sequence: CASSQDRVGQPQHF.

This clonotype was observed at least ten times. This chain's CDR3 is CASSSNGRSGGSDTGELFF. CDR3 in DNA: TGTGCCAGCAGCTCCAATGGACGCTCGGGGGGCTCGGACACCGGGGAGCTGTTTTTT. The rearrangement uses TRBV7-2 and TRBJ2-2, with D maybe TRBD2 (7 bases). CDR3 length: 19 residues. CDR1 is SGHTA and CDR2 is FQGNSA in the germline V gene. Trimming cost V 4 bases and J 3 bases, with 24 bases left between them.

This clonotype was counted ten times or more. The chain is built from TRBV29-1 and TRBJ2-2, with D perhaps matching TRBD1 (6 bases). The CDR3 is 15 amino acids. With 0 bases removed from V and 7 bases from J, the gap between germline ends came to 15 bases. Germline V lookup: CDR1 SQVTM, CDR2 ANQGSEA. The CDR3 sequence is CSVEDRGGSVGELFF. The CDR3 coding sequence is TGCAGCGTTGAAGACCGAGGGGGTTCAGTCGGGGAGCTGTTTTTT.

This clonotype was found a few times. V and J are TRBV7-2 and TRBJ1-4, with D hard to call. The CDR3 has 14 residues. Per the germline V gene, CDR1 is SGHTA and CDR2 is FQGNSA. V lost 3 bases and J lost 5, with 10 bases in between. CDR3 coding DNA: TGTGCCAGCAGCTTTACGGCCCAAAATGAAAAACTGTTTTTT. Translating gives CASSFTAQNEKLFF.

Note on this clonotype: This could be a read error, since a much larger clone is one nucleotide away. The gene calls are TRBV7-2 and TRBJ2-7, with D tentatively TRBD2 (6 bases). Germline CDR1 SGHTA, CDR2 FQGNSA. The CDR3 loop spans 15 amino acids. V gave up 5 bases and J gave up 5 bases, with 19 bases separating them. The CDR3 coding sequence is TGTGCCAGCAGCCTCGGGACTTGCTGGGGAGACGAGCAGTACTTC. Protein product: CASSLGTCWGDEQYF.

This clonotype was seen at least ten times. This chain uses TRBV27 with TRBJ1-5; tentatively, D is TRBD1 (5 bases). CDR1 and CDR2 from the germline V gene are MNHEY and SMNVEV (reference sequence). Trimming cost V 5 bases and J 1 base, with 12 bases left between them. This CDR3 has 15 amino acids. CDR3 nucleotides: TGTGCCAGCAGTCAATGGGGGGACAGCAATCAGCCCCAGCATTTT. It translates to CASSQWGDSNQPQHF.

This clonotype was counted many times. CDR3 bases: TGTGCCAGCAGTTTTGAAGGGAGTGGGGCCAACGTCCTGACTTTC. This codes for CASSFEGSGANVLTF. The chain uses TRBV28 and TRBJ2-6; D is perhaps TRBD2 (5 bases). The CDR3 extends over 15 amino acids. Germline assignment: CDR1 MDHEN and CDR2 SYDVKM. V lost 3 bases and J lost 3, with 9 bases in between.

For this clonotype: A much bigger clone sits one base away, suggesting this may be a read error. This rearrangement joins TRBV6-9 to TRBJ2-5; D may be TRBD1 (5 bases). CDR1 and CDR2 from the germline V gene are MNHGY and SVAAGI. The CDR3 runs to 14 residues. The CDR3 reads CASSSTDKREIQYF. CDR3 in DNA: TGTGCCAGCAGTTCTACGGACAAGAGAGAGATCCAGTACTTC.

This clonotype has ten or more counts. This chain joins TRBV20-1 and TRBJ2-5, with D hard to call. Between the trimmed V and J ends, which lost 0 bases and 6 bases, there was a span of 5 bases. The CDR3 sequence is 11 residues long. Germline CDR1 and CDR2: DFQATT and SNEGSKA (reference sequence). The CDR3 loop reads CSARDGQTQYF. DNA of the CDR3: TGCAGTGCTAGAGACGGACAGACCCAGTACTTC.

Regarding this clonotype: One base away lies a much larger clone, so this may be a sequencing read error. V and J are TRBV2 and TRBJ1-3; no definite D call. CDR3 length: 16 residues. Trimming removed 7 bases at V and 0 bases at J, with 16 bases between. Germline assignment: CDR1 SNHLY and CDR2 FYNNEI. CDR3 amino acids: CASNLLGANSGNTIYF. In DNA, the CDR3 is TGTGCCAGCAACCTCCTTGGTGCTAACTCTGGAAACACCATATATTTT.

This clonotype was counted ten times or more. The J gene is TRBJ2-7, the V gene TRBV7-9; TRBD1 matches at 7 bases. The CDR3 consists of 12 residues. Germline V gene sequence: CDR1 SEHNR, CDR2 FQNEAQ (reference sequence). The trim removed 5 bases at V and 3 bases at J, leaving 1 base unmatched. Here the CDR3 reads CASSPGGYEQYF. CDR3 DNA sequence: TGTGCCAGCAGCCCAGGGGGCTACGAGCAGTACTTC.

This clonotype was seen a handful of times. The V and J genes are TRBV3-1 and TRBJ1-2; 8 bases align to TRBD1. This CDR3 is built from 18 residues. V shed 0 bases, J shed 7 bases, and the junction held 16 bases outside the gene matches. Germline CDR1 reads LGHDT; CDR2 reads YNNKEL (reference sequence). This CDR3 reads CASSQEPPIQDRDGGYTF. CDR3 bases: TGTGCCAGCAGCCAAGAGCCACCTATTCAGGACAGGGATGGTGGCTACACCTTC.